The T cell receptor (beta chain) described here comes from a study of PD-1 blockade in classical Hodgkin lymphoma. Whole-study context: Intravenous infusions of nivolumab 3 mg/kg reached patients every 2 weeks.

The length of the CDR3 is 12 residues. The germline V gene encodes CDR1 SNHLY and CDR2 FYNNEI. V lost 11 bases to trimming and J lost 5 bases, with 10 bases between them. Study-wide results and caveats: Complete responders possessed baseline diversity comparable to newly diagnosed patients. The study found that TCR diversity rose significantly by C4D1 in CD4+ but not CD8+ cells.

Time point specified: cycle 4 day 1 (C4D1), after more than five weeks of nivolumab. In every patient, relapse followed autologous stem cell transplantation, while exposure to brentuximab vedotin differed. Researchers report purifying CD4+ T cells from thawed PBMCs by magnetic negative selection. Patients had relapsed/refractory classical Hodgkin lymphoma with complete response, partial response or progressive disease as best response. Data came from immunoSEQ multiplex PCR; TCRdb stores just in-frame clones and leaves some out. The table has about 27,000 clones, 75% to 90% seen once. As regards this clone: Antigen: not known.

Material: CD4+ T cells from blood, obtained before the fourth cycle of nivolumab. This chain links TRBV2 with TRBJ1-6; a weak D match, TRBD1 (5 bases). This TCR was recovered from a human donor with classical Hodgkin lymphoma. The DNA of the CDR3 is TGTGCCGCCCGGGGGAATAATTCACCCCTCCACTTT. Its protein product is CAARGNNSPLHF.